The clone carrying this TCR beta chain was seen ten or more times. Its target is unknown. With 5 bases clipped from V and 2 bases from J, the junction kept 2 bases outside the gene matches. Germline assignment: CDR1 GTSNPN and CDR2 SVGIG (reference sequence). The length of the CDR3 is 13 residues. This entry comes from a study of response to subunit inactivated influenza vaccine. Findings and caveats of the study: After each seasonal influenza vaccination, few new T cells are recruited, the authors suggested.

TCRdb redid the calling of the RT-PCR reads with MiXCR, one entry per CDR3 protein. The repertoire holds under 550,000 distinct CDR3 sequences, with approximately 6.9% as singletons. The source material was PBMCs from blood, sampled less than 30 months after vaccination. This sequence originates from a man aged 50-75 years who received an inactivated influenza vaccine. The V and J genes are TRBV30 and TRBJ2-7, with 11 bases lining up with TRBD1. The CDR3 spells CAWGGQGAYEQYF. The CDR3 nucleotides read TGTGCCTGGGGGGGACAGGGGGCCTACGAGCAGTACTTC.